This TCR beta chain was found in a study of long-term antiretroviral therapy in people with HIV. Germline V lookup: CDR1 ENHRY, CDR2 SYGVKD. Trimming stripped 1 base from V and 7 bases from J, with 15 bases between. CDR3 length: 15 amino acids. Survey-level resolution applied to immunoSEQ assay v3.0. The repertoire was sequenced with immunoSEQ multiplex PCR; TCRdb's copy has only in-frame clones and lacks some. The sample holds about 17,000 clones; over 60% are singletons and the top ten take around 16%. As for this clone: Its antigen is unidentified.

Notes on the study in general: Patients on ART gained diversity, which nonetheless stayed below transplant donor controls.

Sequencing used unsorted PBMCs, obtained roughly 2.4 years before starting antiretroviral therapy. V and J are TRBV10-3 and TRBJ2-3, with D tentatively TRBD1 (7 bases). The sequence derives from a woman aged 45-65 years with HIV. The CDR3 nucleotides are TGTGCCATCAGTGAGTACCAGGGGGGCTATAATACGCAGTATTTT. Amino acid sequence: CAISEYQGGYNTQYF.